Below, 26 T cell receptor beta chains from the same sample are listed, as sequenced in a study of cytomegalovirus exposure and HLA in healthy donors. The PCR contained 60 Vbeta and 13 Jbeta primers. Clones were sequenced by immunoSEQ multiplex PCR, and TCRdb holds only the in-frame ones, with some missing. The sample has about 57,000 clones; around 80% are singletons. Sequencing input: PBMCs. The receptors derive from a woman aged 25 to 39 in good health and CMV-seronegative.

J is TRBJ2-1 and V is TRBV29-1; 7 nucleotides agree with TRBD1. Germline V CDR1 and CDR2: SQVTM, ANQGSEA. The CDR3 is 13 residues long. The V segment lost 4 bases and the J segment 12 bases; nucleotides outside the gene matches: 12. The chain's CDR3 is CSVARGGVGWQFF. CDR3 coding DNA: TGCAGCGTTGCCCGAGGGGGCGTAGGTTGGCAGTTCTTC.

The rearrangement links TRBV28 to TRBJ1-5; TRBD1 is a possible D gene (6 bases). The CDR3 sequence is 13 residues long. Trimming took 6 bases from V and 1 from J, leaving 7 bases between them. Germline CDR1 is MDHEN and CDR2 is SYDVKM. CDR3 nucleotides: TGTGCCAGCAGGGGGGCGAGCAATCAGCCCCAGCATTTT. As protein: CASRGASNQPQHF.

This chain connects TRBV7-2 to TRBJ1-2; a weak D match, TRBD1 (5 bases). Germline CDR1 SGHTA, CDR2 FQGNSA. CDR3 size: 13 residues. V lost 5 bases to trimming and J lost 2 bases, with 9 bases between them. The CDR3 here is CASSLDTNYGYTF. As DNA, the CDR3 is TGTGCCAGCAGCCTGGACACCAACTATGGCTACACCTTC.

This clone was observed once. V and J are TRBV7-3 and TRBJ2-3, with D perhaps TRBD2 (6 bases). Trimming cost V 6 bases and J 2 bases, with 18 bases left between them. Germline CDR1 SGHTA, CDR2 FQGTGA. This CDR3 is built from 16 residues. The DNA of the CDR3 is TGTGCCAGCAGTTCCGGAGGAGGGAGAATCACAGATACGCAGTATTTT. Translating gives CASSSGGGRITDTQYF.

This clone was observed once. The chain links TRBV9 to TRBJ1-1; TRBD1 matches 9 bases. CDR1 SGDLS and CDR2 YYNGEE come from the germline V gene. The CDR3 runs to 15 residues. V was clipped by 3 bases and J by 4 bases; unmatched bases: 7. The CDR3 is CASSEVYRGPTEAFF. The CDR3 DNA reads TGTGCCAGCAGCGAGGTCTACAGGGGGCCCACTGAAGCTTTCTTT.

This chain joins TRBV5-1 and TRBJ1-6; possibly TRBD1 for D (5 bases). The CDR3 sequence is 15 residues long. Germline loops: CDR1 SGHRS, CDR2 YFSETQ. The germline V and J ends were trimmed by 0 bases and 8 bases, with 12 bases remaining between them. This CDR3 reads CASSLERGLYSPLHF. CDR3 coding DNA: TGCGCCAGCAGCTTGGAAAGGGGTTTGTATTCACCCCTCCACTTT.

The chain combines TRBV5-1 with TRBJ2-5; 10 positions match TRBD2. Germline-derived CDR1 and CDR2 are SGHRS and YFSETQ. V shed 7 bases, J shed 2 bases, and the junction held 8 bases outside the gene matches. CDR3 length: 15 residues. The DNA for the CDR3 is TGCGCCAGCGCTACCGGGACTAGCGTACAAGAGACCCAGTACTTC. Translation: CASATGTSVQETQYF. Complete variable domain (other parts from reference TRBV5-1 and TRBJ2-5): KAGVTQTPRYLIKTRGQQVTLSCSPISGHRSVSWYQQTPGQGLQFLFEYFSETQRNKGNFPGRFSGRQFSNSRSEMNVSTLELGDSALYLCASATGTSVQETQYFGPGTRLLVL.

This clone showed up just once. The rearrangement uses TRBV7-3 and TRBJ2-2, with D perhaps matching TRBD1 (6 bases). The CDR3 is made up of 15 amino acids. V lost 5 bases, J lost 4 bases, and 14 bases lay in between. Germline V CDR1 and CDR2: SGHTA, FQGTGA. The chain's CDR3 is CASSETGSVTGELFF. CDR3 nucleotides: TGTGCCAGCAGCGAAACAGGGTCAGTCACCGGGGAGCTGTTTTTT. Together with reference TRBV7-3 and TRBJ2-2, the CDR3 gives the full variable domain: GAGVSQTPSNKVTEKGKYVELRCDPISGHTALYWYRQSLGQGPEFLIYFQGTGAADDSGLPNDRFFAVRPEGSVSTLKIQRTERGDSAVYLCASSETGSVTGELFFGEGSRLTVL.

The CDR3 reads CASSLSALAADTQYF. The CDR3 DNA sequence: TGTGCCAGCAGCTTATCGGCCCTAGCGGCGGATACGCAGTATTTT. V usage is TRBV7-9 and J usage is TRBJ2-3; 7 nucleotides match TRBD2. The CDR3 has 15 amino acids. The V and J ends lost 2 bases and 6 bases, in that order; junction bases with no gene match: 8. The germline CDR1 and CDR2 sequences are SEHNR and FQNEAQ (reference sequence).

This clone was seen more than once but under ten times. The CDR3 reads CASSPREGRGEKLFF. CDR3 DNA: TGTGCCAGCAGTCCCCGTGAGGGGCGGGGTGAAAAACTGTTTTTT. The chain carries TRBV2 and TRBJ1-4; D perhaps matches TRBD1 (5 bases). This CDR3 is 15 amino acids long. Germline V gene lookup returns CDR1 SNHLY and CDR2 FYNNEI. Trimming cost V 5 bases and J 7 bases, with 17 bases left between them.

V gene TRBV10-1 combines with J gene TRBJ2-2; 8 bases match TRBD2. Germline trimming cut 3 bases from V and 4 bases from J; bases unmatched to any gene: 4. Germline V CDR1 and CDR2: WNHNN, SYGVQD (reference sequence). CDR3 length equals 15 residues. CDR3: CASSDRLAGTGELFF. In DNA, the CDR3 is TGCGCCAGCAGTGACAGGCTAGCGGGCACCGGGGAGCTGTTTTTT.

The table lists this clone with a count of one. The V and J genes are TRBV9 and TRBJ2-2; the match to TRBD1 covers 8 bases. The germline V gene has CDR1 SGDLS and CDR2 YYNGEE. The CDR3 has 15 amino acids. V shed 3 bases and J 4 bases; nucleotides not matched to a gene: 5. The CDR3 spells CASSGQGKGTGELFF. The CDR3 DNA sequence: TGTGCCAGCAGCGGACAGGGGAAGGGCACCGGGGAGCTGTTTTTT.

This chain links TRBV10-3 with TRBJ1-2; the D is unclear. V was cut by 5 bases and J by 2 bases, with 9 bases left in between. The germline V gene has CDR1 ENHRY and CDR2 SYGVKD. The CDR3 has 13 amino acids. CDR3 amino acids: CAISRERNYGYTF. CDR3 nucleotide sequence: TGTGCCATCAGTCGAGAGAGAAACTATGGCTACACCTTC.

This clone appeared a single time. The rearrangement links TRBV4-3 to TRBJ2-2; TRBD1 might be the D (5 bases). Per germline, CDR1 LGHNA and CDR2 YSLEER. The CDR3 consists of 14 residues. Trimming shortened V by 3 bases and J by 7 bases, and 12 bases separated the two germline ends. The chain's CDR3 is CASSQFWQGGELFF. Written as DNA, the CDR3 is TGCGCCAGCAGCCAGTTCTGGCAGGGCGGGGAGCTGTTTTTT.

The CDR3 DNA reads TGTGCCAGCAGGGATCCAGGATATGGCTACACCTTC. Protein sequence: CASRDPGYGYTF. The chain has TRBV6-1 and TRBJ1-2; D remains unclear. From germline, CDR1 is MNHNS and CDR2 SASEGT. The CDR3 has 12 amino acids. Trimming pared 6 bases from V and 5 bases from J, leaving 10 bases between.

The chain recombines TRBV19 with TRBJ2-3, with a possible D match to TRBD2 (5 bases). The CDR3 length is 15 residues. Germline V gene sequence: CDR1 LNHDA, CDR2 SQIVND (reference sequence). V shed 3 bases and J shed 1 base, with 11 bases lying between them. In DNA form, the CDR3 reads TGTGCCAGTAGTATCCGGGGTGGGGGCACAGATACGCAGTATTTT. Amino acid sequence: CASSIRGGGTDTQYF.

Notes on this clone: The junction shows a germline mismatch at one end, possibly a read error. J is TRBJ2-5 and V is TRBV7-9, with 9 bases matching TRBD2. Germline lookup yields CDR1 SEHNR and CDR2 FQNEAQ (reference sequence). There are 16 residues in the CDR3. This CDR3 is CSSSQILAGTQETQYF. The CDR3 nucleotides are TGTTCCAGCAGCCAGATTCTAGCGGGAACGCAAGAGACCCAGTACTTC.

The chain combines TRBV19 with TRBJ1-2, with D perhaps TRBD1 (5 bases). V was cut by 3 bases and J by 4 bases, with 15 bases left in between. Looked up from germline, CDR1 is LNHDA and CDR2 is SQIVND (reference sequence). This CDR3 spans 15 amino acids. CDR3 bases: TGTGCCAGTAGTATCCTCGGGGGGTCGCCCTATGGCTACACCTTC. Its translation: CASSILGGSPYGYTF. Full variable domain (missing parts from reference TRBV19 and TRBJ1-2): DGGITQSPKYLFRKEGQNVTLSCEQNLNHDAMYWYRQDPGQGLRLIYYSQIVNDFQKGDIAEGYSVSREKKESFPLTVTSAQKNPTAFYLCASSILGGSPYGYTFGSGTRLTVV.

The CDR3 is CASLGSTSGTSSYNEQFF. CDR3 bases: TGTGCCAGCCTCGGCTCGACTAGCGGGACGAGCTCCTACAATGAGCAGTTCTTC. The J gene is TRBJ2-1, the V gene TRBV28; 11 bases align to TRBD2. CDR1 MDHEN and CDR2 SYDVKM come from the germline V gene. The CDR3 covers 18 residues. The ends lost 8 bases at V and 0 bases at J; junction bases unmatched: 12.

V gene TRBV5-4 combines with J gene TRBJ2-2; tentatively, D is TRBD1 (5 bases). The CDR3 spans 14 residues. CDR1 is SGHNT, CDR2 YYREEE, per germline (reference sequence). V lost 0 bases, J lost 4 bases, and 7 bases lay in between. Here the CDR3 reads CASSLVTGTGELFF. CDR3 in DNA: TGTGCCAGCAGCTTGGTTACAGGCACCGGGGAGCTGTTTTTT.

The chain combines TRBV7-8 with TRBJ2-5; D possibly corresponds to TRBD2 (6 bases). The last part of the DNA fits TRBJ2-7 better; the J call may be wrong. The CDR3 covers 14 residues. The V gene's germline CDR1 is SGHVS and CDR2 FQNEAQ. The CDR3 DNA reads TGTGCCAGCAGAAATTCCGGAGGGGCTCCCGAGCAGTACTTC. Translating it yields CASRNSGGAPEQYF.

V is TRBV5-1 and J is TRBJ2-1; TRBD2 aligns across 10 bases. This CDR3 has 15 residues. Germline lookup yields CDR1 SGHRS and CDR2 YFSETQ. V dropped 4 bases and J dropped 2; count of bases not matched to a gene: 3. The CDR3 coding sequence is TGCGCCAGCAGCCGTACTAGCGGGACCTACAATGAGCAGTTCTTC. Its protein product is CASSRTSGTYNEQFF.

The chain recombines TRBV27 with TRBJ1-1, with 10 bases fitting TRBD1. The CDR3 consists of 13 residues. Germline loops: CDR1 MNHEY, CDR2 SMNVEV (reference sequence). With 6 bases clipped from V and 3 bases from J, the junction kept 1 base outside the gene matches. CDR3 loop: CASRDRGDTEAFF. The CDR3 DNA reads TGTGCCAGCAGGGACAGGGGGGACACTGAAGCTTTCTTT.

The rearrangement links TRBV30 to TRBJ1-2; tentatively, D is TRBD1 (6 bases). Germline lookup yields CDR1 GTSNPN and CDR2 SVGIG (reference sequence). V was trimmed by 0 bases and J by 4 bases, leaving 12 bases between them. This CDR3 region has 14 residues. The CDR3 DNA follows: TGTGCCTGGAGTGTAACAGGGTCGGTCTATGGCTACACCTTC. It yields the protein CAWSVTGSVYGYTF.

The chain uses TRBV7-3 and TRBJ2-1; possibly TRBD2 for D (5 bases). Looked up from germline, CDR1 is SGHTA and CDR2 is FQGTGA. The CDR3 has 14 residues. V gave up 5 bases and J gave up 0 bases, with 8 bases separating them. The CDR3 protein is CASSAGYSYNEQFF. The CDR3 DNA reads TGTGCCAGCAGCGCGGGTTACTCCTACAATGAGCAGTTCTTC.

The J gene is TRBJ2-2, the V gene TRBV4-3; weak D call: TRBD1 (5 bases). With 1 base removed from V and 5 bases from J, the gap between germline ends came to 8 bases. This CDR3 contains 14 residues. The germline gives CDR1 LGHNA, CDR2 YSLEER. The CDR3 DNA reads TGCGCCAGCAGCCAAGGGGGCCTGACCGGGGAGCTGTTTTTT. Its protein product is CASSQGGLTGELFF.